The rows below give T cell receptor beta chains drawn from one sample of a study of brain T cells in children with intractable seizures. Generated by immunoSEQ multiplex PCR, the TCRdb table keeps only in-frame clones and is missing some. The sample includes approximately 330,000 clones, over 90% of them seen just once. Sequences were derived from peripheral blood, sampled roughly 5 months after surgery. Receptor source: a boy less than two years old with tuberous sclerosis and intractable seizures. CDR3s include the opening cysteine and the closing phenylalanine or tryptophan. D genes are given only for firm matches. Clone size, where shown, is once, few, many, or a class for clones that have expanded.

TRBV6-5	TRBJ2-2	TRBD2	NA	CASNGAGGFTGELFF	TGTGCCAGCAACGGAGCGGGGGGGTTTACCGGGGAGCTGTTTTTT
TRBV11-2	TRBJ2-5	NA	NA	CASSLQGLETQYF	TGTGCCAGCAGCTTACAGGGGTTGGAGACCCAGTACTTC
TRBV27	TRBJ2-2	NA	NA	CASSHTGNTGELFF	TGTGCCAGCAGCCACACAGGGAACACCGGGGAGCTGTTTTTT
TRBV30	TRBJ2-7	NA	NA	CGFEGEGNEQYF	TGTGGGTTCGAGGGGGAGGGGAACGAGCAGTACTTC
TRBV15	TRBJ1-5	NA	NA	CATSRDRAYGNQPQHF	TGTGCCACCAGCAGAGACCGGGCCTACGGCAATCAGCCCCAGCATTTT
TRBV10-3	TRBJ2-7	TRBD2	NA	CAISGRLVSGSYEQYF	TGTGCCATCAGTGGCCGTTTGGTTAGCGGGTCCTACGAGCAGTACTTC
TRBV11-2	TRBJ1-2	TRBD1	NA	CASSLNRGGYGYTF	TGTGCCAGCAGCTTAAACAGGGGTGGCTATGGCTACACCTTC
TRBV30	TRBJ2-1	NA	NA	CAWSERGPDEQFF	TGTGCCTGGAGTGAGAGGGGCCCAGATGAGCAGTTCTTC
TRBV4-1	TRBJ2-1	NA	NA	CASSQEPPRALRRNEQFF	TGCGCCAGCAGCCAAGAGCCCCCCAGGGCCCTCCGGAGGAATGAGCAGTTCTTC
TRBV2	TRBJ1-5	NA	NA	CASSEILPNQPQHF	TGTGCCAGCAGTGAGATTCTACCCAATCAGCCCCAGCATTTT
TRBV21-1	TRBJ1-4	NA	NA	CARGQENEKLFF	TGTGCCAGAGGACAGGAGAATGAAAAACTGTTTTTT
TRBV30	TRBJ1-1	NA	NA	CAWNRENTEAFF	TGTGCCTGGAATAGGGAGAACACTGAAGCTTTCTTT
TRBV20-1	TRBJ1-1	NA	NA	CSASNANTEAFF	TGCAGTGCTAGTAATGCAAACACTGAAGCTTTCTTT
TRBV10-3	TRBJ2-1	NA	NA	CAISGEPHNEQFF	TGTGCCATCAGTGGGGAGCCCCACAATGAGCAGTTCTTC
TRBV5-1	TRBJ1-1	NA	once	CASSFGQEAFF	TGCGCCAGCAGCTTTGGTCAGGAAGCTTTCTTT
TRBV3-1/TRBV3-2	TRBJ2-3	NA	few	CASSQGGQTTDTQYF	TGTGCCAGCAGCCAAGGAGGACAGACCACAGATACGCAGTATTTT
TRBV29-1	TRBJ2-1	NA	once	CSVEALEQFF	TGCAGCGTTGAAGCCCTTGAGCAGTTCTTC
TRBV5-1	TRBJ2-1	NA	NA	CASSLNNEQFF	TGCGCCAGCAGCTTAAACAATGAGCAGTTCTTC
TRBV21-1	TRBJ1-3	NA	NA	CASRPGTQGNTIYF	TGTGCCAGCAGGCCCGGGACCCAAGGAAACACCATATATTTT
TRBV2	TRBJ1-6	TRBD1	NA	CASSYTGTGGSPLHF	TGTGCCAGCAGCTACACCGGGACAGGGGGGTCACCCCTCCACTTT
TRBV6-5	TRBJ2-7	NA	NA	CASSHERTSYEQYF	TGTGCCAGCAGTCACGAACGGACCTCCTACGAGCAGTACTTC
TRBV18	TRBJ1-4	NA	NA	CASSPVGVTNEKLFF	TGTGCCAGCTCACCCGTAGGGGTAACTAATGAAAAACTGTTTTTT
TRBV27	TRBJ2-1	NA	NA	CASSLQGYNEQFF	TGTGCCAGCAGTTTACAGGGGTACAATGAGCAGTTCTTC
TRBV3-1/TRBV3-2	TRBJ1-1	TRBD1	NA	CASSQEAGQGEAFF	TGTGCCAGCAGCCAAGAGGCGGGACAGGGTGAAGCTTTCTTT
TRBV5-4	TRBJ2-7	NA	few	CASSLGTLDYPYEQYF	TGTGCCAGCAGCTTGGGGACTCTCGATTACCCCTACGAGCAGTACTTC
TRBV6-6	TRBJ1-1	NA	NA	CASSYSSNTEAFF	TGTGCCAGCAGTTACTCGTCGAACACTGAAGCTTTCTTT
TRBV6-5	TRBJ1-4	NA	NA	CASSYSGTSEKLFF	TGTGCCAGCAGTTACTCCGGGACTTCCGAAAAACTGTTTTTT
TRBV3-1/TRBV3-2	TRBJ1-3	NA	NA	CASRSSGNTIYF	TGTGCCAGTCGTAGCTCTGGAAACACCATATATTTT
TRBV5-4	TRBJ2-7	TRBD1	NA	CASSLGTGPSYEQYF	TGTGCCAGCAGCTTGGGGACAGGGCCCTCCTACGAGCAGTACTTC
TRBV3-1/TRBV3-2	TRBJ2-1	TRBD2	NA	CASSSSGGVYNEQFF	TGTGCCAGCAGCTCTAGCGGGGGCGTCTACAATGAGCAGTTCTTC
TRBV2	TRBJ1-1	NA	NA	CASSVGLMNTEAFF	TGTGCCAGCAGTGTAGGCCTCATGAACACTGAAGCTTTCTTT
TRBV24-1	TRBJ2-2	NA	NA	CATSDPQGNTGELFF	TGTGCCACCAGTGACCCTCAGGGGAACACCGGGGAGCTGTTTTTT
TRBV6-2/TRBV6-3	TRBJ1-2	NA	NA	CASSYSSTGYTF	TGTGCCAGCAGTTACTCTTCTACGGGCTACACCTTC
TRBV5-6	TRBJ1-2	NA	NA	CASSIVANYGYTF	TGTGCCAGCAGCATCGTCGCTAACTATGGCTACACCTTC
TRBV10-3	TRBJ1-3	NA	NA	CAITLEGGNTIYF	TGTGCCATCACCCTTGAGGGGGGAAACACCATATATTTT
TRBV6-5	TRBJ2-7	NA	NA	CASGGLTREQYF	TGTGCCAGCGGGGGACTGACGAGGGAGCAGTACTTC
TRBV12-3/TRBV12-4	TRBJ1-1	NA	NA	CASSSRGTEAFF	TGTGCCAGCAGTTCCAGGGGCACTGAAGCTTTCTTT
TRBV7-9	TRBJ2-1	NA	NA	CASSQSQSYNEQFF	TGTGCCAGCAGCCAGTCTCAATCCTACAATGAGCAGTTCTTC
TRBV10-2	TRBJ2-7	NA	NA	CASSPSRVFMFYEQYF	TGCGCCAGCTCTCCCTCCAGGGTATTCATGTTCTACGAGCAGTACTTC
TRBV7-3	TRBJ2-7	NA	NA	CASSPRQGEQYF	TGTGCCAGCAGCCCACGCCAGGGCGAGCAGTACTTC
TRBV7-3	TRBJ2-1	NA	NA	CASRPWPDSYNEQFF	TGTGCCAGCAGGCCCTGGCCGGACTCCTACAATGAGCAGTTCTTC
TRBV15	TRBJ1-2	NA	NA	CATSKQGYGYTF	TGTGCCACCAGCAAACAGGGATATGGCTACACCTTC
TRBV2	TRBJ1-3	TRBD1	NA	CANGGTVSGNTIYF	TGTGCCAACGGGGGGACAGTCTCTGGAAACACCATATATTTT
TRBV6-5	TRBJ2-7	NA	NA	CASSSLYEQYF	TGTGCCAGCAGTTCCCTCTACGAGCAGTACTTC
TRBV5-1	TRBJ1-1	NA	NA	CASTVRGVNTEAFF	TGCGCCAGCACCGTGAGGGGGGTGAACACTGAAGCTTTCTTT